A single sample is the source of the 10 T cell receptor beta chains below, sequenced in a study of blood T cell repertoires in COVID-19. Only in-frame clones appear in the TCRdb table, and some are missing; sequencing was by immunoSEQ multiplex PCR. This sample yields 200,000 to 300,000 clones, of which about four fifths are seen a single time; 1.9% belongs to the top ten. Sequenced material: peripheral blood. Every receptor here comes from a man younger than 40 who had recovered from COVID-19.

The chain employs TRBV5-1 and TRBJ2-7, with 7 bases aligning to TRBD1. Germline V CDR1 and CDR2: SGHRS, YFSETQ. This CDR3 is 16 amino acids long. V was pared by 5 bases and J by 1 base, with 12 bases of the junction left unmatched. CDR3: CASSRQPARGSYEQYF. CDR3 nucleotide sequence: TGCGCCAGCAGTCGACAACCCGCCAGGGGGTCCTACGAGCAGTACTTC.

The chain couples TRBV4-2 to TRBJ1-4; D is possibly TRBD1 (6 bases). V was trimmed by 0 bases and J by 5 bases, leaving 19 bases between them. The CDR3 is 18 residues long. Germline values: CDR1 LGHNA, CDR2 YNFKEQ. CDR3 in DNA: TGTGCCAGCAGCCAAGATCCCCCAGGGGTGATTGGGAATGAAAAACTGTTTTTT. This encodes CASSQDPPGVIGNEKLFF.

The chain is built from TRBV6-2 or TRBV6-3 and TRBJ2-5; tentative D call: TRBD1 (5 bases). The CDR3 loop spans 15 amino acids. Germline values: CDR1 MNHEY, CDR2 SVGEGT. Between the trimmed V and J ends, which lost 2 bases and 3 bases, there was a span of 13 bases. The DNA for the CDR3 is TGTGCCAGCAGTTACCTCAGGGTTCGCGAAGAGACCCAGTACTTC. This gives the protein CASSYLRVREETQYF.

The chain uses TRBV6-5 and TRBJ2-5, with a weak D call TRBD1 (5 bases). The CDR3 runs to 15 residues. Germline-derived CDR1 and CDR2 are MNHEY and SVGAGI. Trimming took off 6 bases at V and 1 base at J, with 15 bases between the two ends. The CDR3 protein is CASSPWGGVQETQYF. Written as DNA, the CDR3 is TGTGCCAGCAGCCCCTGGGGCGGAGTCCAAGAGACCCAGTACTTC.

The CDR3 coding sequence is TGCGCCAGCAGCCAAGAAGCGCAGTCGTACGAGCAGTACTTC. Its translation: CASSQEAQSYEQYF. The rearrangement uses TRBV4-1 and TRBJ2-7; no clear D gene. CDR3 length: 14 amino acids. Trimming stripped 0 bases from V and 4 bases from J, with 10 bases between. The germline CDR1 and CDR2 sequences are MGHRA and YSYEKL.

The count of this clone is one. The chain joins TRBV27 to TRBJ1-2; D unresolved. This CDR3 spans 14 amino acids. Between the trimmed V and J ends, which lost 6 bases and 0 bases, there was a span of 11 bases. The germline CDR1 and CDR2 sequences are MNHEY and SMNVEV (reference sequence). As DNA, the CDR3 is TGTGCCAGCAGCCCGAGGGATACTAACTATGGCTACACCTTC. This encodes CASSPRDTNYGYTF.

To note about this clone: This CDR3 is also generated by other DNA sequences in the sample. The CDR3 sequence is CASSFRGNTEAFF. CDR3 nucleotide sequence: TGTGCCAGCAGCTTCCGGGGGAACACTGAAGCTTTCTTT. The chain has TRBV7-9 and TRBJ1-1; D remains ambiguous. The CDR3 has 13 residues. V lost 3 bases, J lost 1 base, and 6 bases lay in between. CDR1 is SEHNR, CDR2 FQNEAQ, per germline (reference sequence).

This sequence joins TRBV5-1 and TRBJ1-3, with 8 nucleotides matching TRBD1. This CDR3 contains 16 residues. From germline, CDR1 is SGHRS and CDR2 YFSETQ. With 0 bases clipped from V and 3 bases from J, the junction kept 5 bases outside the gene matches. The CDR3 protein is CASSLDQGAGGNTIYF. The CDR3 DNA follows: TGCGCCAGCAGCTTGGATCAGGGGGCCGGTGGAAACACCATATATTTT.

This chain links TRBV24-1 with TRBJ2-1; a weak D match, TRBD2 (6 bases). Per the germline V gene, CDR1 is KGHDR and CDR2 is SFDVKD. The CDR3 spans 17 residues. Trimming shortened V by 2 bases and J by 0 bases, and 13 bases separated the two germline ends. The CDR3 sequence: CATSDWDGGSSYNEQFF. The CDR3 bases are TGTGCCACCAGTGATTGGGATGGGGGGAGCTCCTACAATGAGCAGTTCTTC.

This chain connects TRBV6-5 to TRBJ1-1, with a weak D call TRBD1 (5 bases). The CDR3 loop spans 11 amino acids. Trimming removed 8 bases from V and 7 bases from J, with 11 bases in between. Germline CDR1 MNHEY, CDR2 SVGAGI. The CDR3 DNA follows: TGTGCCAGCCAGGGTTGGGGTGAAGCTTTCTTT. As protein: CASQGWGEAFF.